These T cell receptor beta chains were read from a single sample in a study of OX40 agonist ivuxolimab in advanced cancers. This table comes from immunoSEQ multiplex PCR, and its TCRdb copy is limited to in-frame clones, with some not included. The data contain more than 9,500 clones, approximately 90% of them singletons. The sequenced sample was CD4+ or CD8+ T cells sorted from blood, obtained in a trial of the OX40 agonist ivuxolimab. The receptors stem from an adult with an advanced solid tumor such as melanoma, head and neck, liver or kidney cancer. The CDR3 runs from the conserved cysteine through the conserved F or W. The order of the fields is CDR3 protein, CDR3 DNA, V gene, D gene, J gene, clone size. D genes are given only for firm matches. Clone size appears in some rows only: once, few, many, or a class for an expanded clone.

cdr3_aa: CANPPAEEKGEKLFF
cdr3_nt: TGTGCCAACCCCCCCGCGGAGGAAAAGGGGGAAAAACTGTTTTTT
v_call: TRBV25-1
d_call: .
j_call: TRBJ1-4
clone_size: .

cdr3_aa: CASSYSMNTEAFF
cdr3_nt: TGTGCCAGCAGTTACTCGATGAACACTGAAGCTTTCTTT
v_call: TRBV13
d_call: .
j_call: TRBJ1-1
clone_size: .

cdr3_aa: CASSPGTSGYNEQFF
cdr3_nt: TGTGCCAGCAGTCCCGGGACTAGCGGCTACAATGAGCAGTTCTTC
v_call: TRBV27
d_call: TRBD2
j_call: TRBJ2-1
clone_size: .

cdr3_aa: CASRQGNNEQFF
cdr3_nt: TGCGCCAGCAGACAGGGGAACAATGAGCAGTTCTTC
v_call: TRBV10-2
d_call: TRBD1
j_call: TRBJ2-1
clone_size: .

cdr3_aa: CASSTGGPEQYF
cdr3_nt: TGTGCCAGCAGTACGGGGGGTCCCGAGCAGTACTTC
v_call: TRBV6-5
d_call: TRBD2
j_call: TRBJ2-7
clone_size: .

cdr3_aa: CAWSGMVNTEAFF
cdr3_nt: TGTGCCTGGAGCGGGATGGTGAACACTGAAGCTTTCTTT
v_call: TRBV30
d_call: .
j_call: TRBJ1-1
clone_size: .

cdr3_aa: CASSLRPGIGVDTQYF
cdr3_nt: TGTGCCAGCTCACTCCGTCCGGGCATAGGGGTAGATACGCAGTATTTT
v_call: TRBV18
d_call: .
j_call: TRBJ2-3
clone_size: once

cdr3_aa: CASSYRGRGYTF
cdr3_nt: TGTGCCAGCAGTTACAGGGGTCGCGGCTACACCTTC
v_call: TRBV6-6
d_call: .
j_call: TRBJ1-2
clone_size: .

cdr3_aa: CAWSMGPTEAFF
cdr3_nt: TGTGCCTGGAGTATGGGCCCCACTGAAGCTTTCTTT
v_call: TRBV30
d_call: .
j_call: TRBJ1-1
clone_size: .

cdr3_aa: CASSLGSLNTEAFF
cdr3_nt: TGTGCCAGCAGCTTGGGTAGTTTGAACACTGAAGCTTTCTTT
v_call: TRBV5-6
d_call: .
j_call: TRBJ1-1
clone_size: .

cdr3_aa: CASSAGPTDTQYF
cdr3_nt: TGTGCCAGCAGCGCAGGGCCCACAGATACGCAGTATTTT
v_call: TRBV6-5
d_call: .
j_call: TRBJ2-3
clone_size: .

cdr3_aa: CASSAEESYEQYF
cdr3_nt: TGTGCCAGCAGCGCAGAGGAGAGCTACGAGCAGTACTTC
v_call: TRBV21-1
d_call: .
j_call: TRBJ2-7
clone_size: .

cdr3_aa: CASSYSIGAVNEQFF
cdr3_nt: TGTGCCAGCAGTTACTCGATTGGGGCGGTCAATGAGCAGTTCTTC
v_call: TRBV6-5
d_call: .
j_call: TRBJ2-1
clone_size: .

cdr3_aa: CASSYDPTTSTDTQYF
cdr3_nt: TGTGCCAGCAGTTATGACCCTACAACTAGCACAGATACGCAGTATTTT
v_call: TRBV6-5
d_call: .
j_call: TRBJ2-3
clone_size: .

cdr3_aa: CASSQESLNTEAFF
cdr3_nt: TGCGCCAGCAGCCAAGAGTCCCTGAACACTGAAGCTTTCTTT
v_call: TRBV4-1
d_call: .
j_call: TRBJ1-1
clone_size: medium-sized

cdr3_aa: CASSLFVLGTEAFF
cdr3_nt: TGTGCCAGCAGCTTATTTGTCTTGGGAACTGAAGCTTTCTTT
v_call: TRBV7-8
d_call: .
j_call: TRBJ1-1
clone_size: .

cdr3_aa: CASRETLPGSGELFF
cdr3_nt: TGTGCCAGCAGGGAGACTTTGCCCGGGTCCGGGGAGCTGTTTTTT
v_call: TRBV7-9
d_call: .
j_call: TRBJ2-2
clone_size: .

cdr3_aa: CAVGPEPYEQYF
cdr3_nt: TGTGCAGTGGGGCCGGAGCCCTACGAGCAGTACTTC
v_call: TRBV6-6
d_call: .
j_call: TRBJ2-7
clone_size: .

cdr3_aa: CASSTTLAAADTQYF
cdr3_nt: TGTGCCAGCAGTACCACTTTGGCCGCGGCAGATACGCAGTATTTT
v_call: TRBV6-1
d_call: .
j_call: TRBJ2-3
clone_size: .

cdr3_aa: CASSSEAGGILNYEQYF
cdr3_nt: TGTGCCAGCAGCTCGGAAGCGGGGGGCATCCTCAACTACGAGCAGTACTTC
v_call: TRBV7-9
d_call: TRBD2
j_call: TRBJ2-7
clone_size: .

cdr3_aa: CASKGQGDSTDTQYF
cdr3_nt: TGTGCCAGCAAGGGACAGGGGGATAGCACAGATACGCAGTATTTT
v_call: TRBV21-1
d_call: .
j_call: TRBJ2-3
clone_size: .

cdr3_aa: CASSIAPQAEQYF
cdr3_nt: TGTGCCAGTAGTATAGCCCCCCAGGCCGAGCAGTACTTC
v_call: TRBV19
d_call: .
j_call: TRBJ2-7
clone_size: .

cdr3_aa: CASRASGRGYNEQFF
cdr3_nt: TGTGCCAGCAGGGCTAGCGGGAGGGGGTACAATGAGCAGTTCTTC
v_call: TRBV2
d_call: TRBD2
j_call: TRBJ2-1
clone_size: .

cdr3_aa: CASSRDRGYEQYF
cdr3_nt: TGCGCCAGCAGCCGGGACAGGGGCTACGAGCAGTACTTC
v_call: TRBV4-3
d_call: TRBD1
j_call: TRBJ2-7
clone_size: .

cdr3_aa: CASSRLSGRETQYF
cdr3_nt: TGTGCCAGCAGCCGCCTTAGCGGGAGGGAGACCCAGTACTTC
v_call: TRBV28
d_call: TRBD2
j_call: TRBJ2-5
clone_size: .

cdr3_aa: CASSLTSGGHANTGELFF
cdr3_nt: TGTGCCAGCAGCCTGACTAGCGGGGGCCACGCGAACACCGGGGAGCTGTTTTTT
v_call: TRBV7-8
d_call: TRBD2
j_call: TRBJ2-2
clone_size: .

cdr3_aa: CASSPETSHYNEQFF
cdr3_nt: TGTGCCAGCAGCCCGGAGACTAGCCATTACAATGAGCAGTTCTTC
v_call: TRBV5-6
d_call: TRBD2
j_call: TRBJ2-1
clone_size: .

cdr3_aa: CASGQYGGRSNQPQHF
cdr3_nt: TGTGCCAGCGGCCAGTACGGGGGGCGAAGCAATCAGCCCCAGCATTTT
v_call: TRBV4-2
d_call: .
j_call: TRBJ1-5
clone_size: .

cdr3_aa: CASSPDSGGTDTQYF
cdr3_nt: TGTGCCAGCAGCCCTGATAGCGGGGGGACAGATACGCAGTATTTT
v_call: TRBV7-3
d_call: TRBD2
j_call: TRBJ2-3
clone_size: large

cdr3_aa: CASSLAGLKLANTGELFF
cdr3_nt: TGTGCCAGCAGCCTAGCGGGACTTAAACTCGCGAACACCGGGGAGCTGTTTTTT
v_call: TRBV9
d_call: TRBD2
j_call: TRBJ2-2
clone_size: once

cdr3_aa: CASSQKTQLNQPQHF
cdr3_nt: TGCGCCAGCAGCCAAAAGACACAGCTTAATCAGCCCCAGCATTTT
v_call: TRBV4-1
d_call: .
j_call: TRBJ1-5
clone_size: .

cdr3_aa: CASSPSFNTEAFF
cdr3_nt: TGTGCCAGCAGCCCGTCCTTTAACACTGAAGCTTTCTTT
v_call: TRBV9
d_call: .
j_call: TRBJ1-1
clone_size: .

cdr3_aa: CASSFSPTGTGSSYEQYF
cdr3_nt: TGCGCCAGCAGCTTCAGTCCAACCGGGACAGGTAGCTCCTACGAGCAGTACTTC
v_call: TRBV5-1
d_call: TRBD1
j_call: TRBJ2-7
clone_size: .

cdr3_aa: CASSLSISSGYEQYF
cdr3_nt: TGTGCCAGCAGTTTATCGATAAGCAGCGGCTACGAGCAGTACTTC
v_call: TRBV27
d_call: .
j_call: TRBJ2-7
clone_size: .

cdr3_aa: CASSVVISGELFF
cdr3_nt: TGTGCCAGCAGCGTAGTTATCTCCGGGGAGCTGTTTTTT
v_call: TRBV9
d_call: .
j_call: TRBJ2-2
clone_size: .

cdr3_aa: CASSIGLAGNYEQYF
cdr3_nt: TGTGCCAGCAGCATCGGACTAGCGGGGAACTACGAGCAGTACTTC
v_call: TRBV7-2
d_call: TRBD2
j_call: TRBJ2-7
clone_size: .

cdr3_aa: CASSEGPHNEQFF
cdr3_nt: TGTGCCAGCTCCGAGGGACCGCACAATGAGCAGTTCTTC
v_call: TRBV18
d_call: .
j_call: TRBJ2-1
clone_size: .

cdr3_aa: CASSSGLAVYEQYF
cdr3_nt: TGTGCCAGCAGCTCGGGACTAGCGGTCTACGAGCAGTACTTC
v_call: TRBV11-2
d_call: TRBD2
j_call: TRBJ2-7
clone_size: .

cdr3_aa: CASSLAGGFAGELFF
cdr3_nt: TGTGCCAGCAGCCTAGCGGGAGGGTTCGCCGGGGAGCTGTTTTTT
v_call: TRBV9
d_call: TRBD2
j_call: TRBJ2-2
clone_size: .

cdr3_aa: CASSFTGQGNQPQHF
cdr3_nt: TGTGCCAGCAGCTTCACGGGACAGGGCAATCAGCCCCAGCATTTT
v_call: TRBV7-9
d_call: TRBD1
j_call: TRBJ1-5
clone_size: few

cdr3_aa: CASSPGQGAGGDTQYF
cdr3_nt: TGCGCCAGCAGCCCCGGACAGGGGGCGGGGGGCGATACGCAGTATTTT
v_call: TRBV5-1
d_call: TRBD1
j_call: TRBJ2-3
clone_size: once

cdr3_aa: CASSDTPGQGAYGYTF
cdr3_nt: TGTGCCAGCAGTGACACTCCGGGACAGGGGGCCTATGGCTACACCTTC
v_call: TRBV6-4
d_call: TRBD1
j_call: TRBJ1-2
clone_size: .

cdr3_aa: CASSSATGYNSPLHF
cdr3_nt: TGTGCCAGCAGCTCTGCGACAGGGTATAATTCACCCCTCCACTTT
v_call: TRBV7-6
d_call: TRBD1
j_call: TRBJ1-6
clone_size: .

cdr3_aa: CASSLDRGLREQFF
cdr3_nt: TGTGCCAGCAGCTTGGACAGGGGGCTTCGCGAGCAGTTCTTC
v_call: TRBV5-4
d_call: TRBD1
j_call: TRBJ2-1
clone_size: .

cdr3_aa: CASSGASSGDEQFF
cdr3_nt: TGTGCCAGCAGTGGGGCCTCTAGCGGGGATGAGCAGTTCTTC
v_call: TRBV27
d_call: TRBD2
j_call: TRBJ2-1
clone_size: .

cdr3_aa: CASSVAGSVNLYEQYF
cdr3_nt: TGTGCCAGCAGCGTAGCTGGAAGCGTGAATCTCTACGAGCAGTACTTC
v_call: TRBV9
d_call: .
j_call: TRBJ2-7
clone_size: .

cdr3_aa: CASSPTMDRSSYNSPLHF
cdr3_nt: TGTGCCAGCAGCCCAACTATGGACAGAAGCTCCTATAATTCACCCCTCCACTTT
v_call: TRBV6-4
d_call: .
j_call: TRBJ1-6
clone_size: .

cdr3_aa: CASSPRAVKQETQYF
cdr3_nt: TGTGCCAGCTCACCACGGGCTGTCAAACAAGAGACCCAGTACTTC
v_call: TRBV18
d_call: .
j_call: TRBJ2-5
clone_size: .